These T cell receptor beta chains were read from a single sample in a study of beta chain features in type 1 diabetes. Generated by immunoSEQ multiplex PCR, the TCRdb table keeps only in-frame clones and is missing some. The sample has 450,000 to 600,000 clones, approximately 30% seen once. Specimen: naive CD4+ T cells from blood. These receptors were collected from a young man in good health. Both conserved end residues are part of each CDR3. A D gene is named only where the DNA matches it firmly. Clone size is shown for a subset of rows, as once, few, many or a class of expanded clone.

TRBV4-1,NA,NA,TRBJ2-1,CASSQPDRFSYNEQFF,TGCGCCAGCAGCCAACCCGACAGATTCTCCTACAATGAGCAGTTCTTC
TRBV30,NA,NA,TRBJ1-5,CAWSETDPQPQHF,TGTGCCTGGAGTGAAACCGACCCGCAGCCCCAGCATTTT
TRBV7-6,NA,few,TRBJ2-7,CASSPRPGDMQYF,TGTGCCAGCAGCCCCCGCCCCGGGGACATGCAGTACTTC
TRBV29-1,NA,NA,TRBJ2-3,CSGRVSSDTQYF,TGCAGCGGCAGGGTTAGTTCAGATACGCAGTATTTT
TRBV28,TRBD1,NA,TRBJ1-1,CASSTGQGGEAFF,TGTGCCAGCAGTACCGGACAGGGGGGTGAAGCTTTCTTT
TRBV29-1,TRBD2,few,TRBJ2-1,CSVDGLAGGPAFYNEQFF,TGCAGCGTTGACGGACTAGCGGGAGGGCCTGCTTTCTACAATGAGCAGTTCTTC
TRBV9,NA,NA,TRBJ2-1,CASSSRQRTISYNEQFF,TGTGCCAGCAGCTCCCGCCAGAGAACCATATCCTACAATGAGCAGTTCTTC
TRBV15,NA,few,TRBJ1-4,CATSRVREKLFF,TGTGCCACCAGCAGAGTCCGTGAAAAACTGTTTTTT
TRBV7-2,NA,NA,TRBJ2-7,CASSLGDEQYF,TGTGCCAGCAGCTTAGGGGACGAGCAGTACTTC
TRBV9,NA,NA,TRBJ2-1,CASKGNEAEQFF,TGTGCCAGCAAAGGGAATGAAGCTGAGCAGTTCTTC
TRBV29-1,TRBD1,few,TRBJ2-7,CSVETGTGASDEQYF,TGCAGCGTTGAGACCGGGACAGGGGCTAGCGACGAGCAGTACTTC
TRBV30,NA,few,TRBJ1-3,CAWSVAGPLAGNTIYF,TGTGCCTGGAGTGTAGCGGGACCGTTAGCTGGAAACACCATATATTTT
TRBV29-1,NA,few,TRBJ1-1,CSVDPKDRLNTEAFF,TGCAGCGTTGACCCTAAGGACAGACTGAACACTGAAGCTTTCTTT
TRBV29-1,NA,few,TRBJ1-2,CSVELPGTYGYTF,TGCAGCGTTGAACTTCCTGGGACCTATGGCTACACCTTC
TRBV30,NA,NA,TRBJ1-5,CAWSLRGGNQPQHF,TGTGCCTGGAGCCTCCGAGGTGGCAATCAGCCCCAGCATTTT
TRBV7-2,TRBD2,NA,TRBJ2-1,CASSFRLAGAGDEQFF,TGTGCCAGCAGTTTTCGGCTAGCGGGAGCTGGTGATGAGCAGTTCTTC
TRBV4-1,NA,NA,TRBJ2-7,CASSLRGDLYEQYF,TGCGCCAGCAGCCTTCGAGGGGATCTCTACGAGCAGTACTTC
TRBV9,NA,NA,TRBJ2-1,CASSVEPTSSHNEQFF,TGTGCCAGCAGCGTAGAGCCTACTAGCTCCCACAATGAGCAGTTCTTC
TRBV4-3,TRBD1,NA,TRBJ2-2,CASSHTIYRGSGGELFF,TGCGCCAGCAGCCATACGATCTACAGGGGTTCGGGCGGGGAGCTGTTTTTT
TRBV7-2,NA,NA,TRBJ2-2,CASSLGGTGELFF,TGTGCCAGCAGCTTAGGGGGAACCGGGGAGCTGTTTTTT
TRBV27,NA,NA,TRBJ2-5,CASSLSRALRETQYF,TGTGCCAGCAGTTTATCAAGGGCTCTTCGAGAGACCCAGTACTTC
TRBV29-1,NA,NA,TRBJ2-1,CSVRSWTYNEQFF,TGCAGCGTTAGGAGTTGGACCTACAATGAGCAGTTCTTC
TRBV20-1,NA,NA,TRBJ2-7,CSGSEGYEQYF,TGCAGTGGTTCGGAGGGGTACGAGCAGTACTTC
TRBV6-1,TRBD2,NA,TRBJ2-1,CASSAGTSGHNEQFF,TGTGCCAGCAGTGCCGGGACTAGCGGCCACAATGAGCAGTTCTTC
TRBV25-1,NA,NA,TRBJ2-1,CASSAPGLLGNEQFF,TGTGCCAGCAGCGCCCCGGGCCTCCTCGGGAATGAGCAGTTCTTC
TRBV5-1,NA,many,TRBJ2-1,CASSFGLPTYWNEQFF,TGCGCCAGCAGCTTTGGGCTTCCCACCTACTGGAATGAGCAGTTCTTC
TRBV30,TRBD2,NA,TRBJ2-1,CAWAGAREGQFYNEQFF,TGTGCCTGGGCTGGTGCGCGGGAGGGTCAATTCTACAATGAGCAGTTCTTC